This TCR beta chain came from a study of cytomegalovirus exposure and HLA in healthy donors (dated by TCRdb to 2017 to 2019). Turning to the overall study: An earlier analysis of approximately 550 of the donors reported about 290 Gb of sequence data and roughly 110 million unique TCR beta sequences from 150 million to 200 million T cells. An early release covering 500 to 750 HLA-typed donors comprised about 300 gigabases of sequencing data and roughly 86 million unique TCR sequences. Typing coverage differed by locus: A, B, C, DRB1 and DQB1 were typed in roughly 629-640 donors, DQA1 in about 560, DPA1 in 606, and DPB1 in 400 to 480. The study used immunosequencing to profile the T cell repertoires of under 700 subjects and linked those repertoires to cytomegalovirus serostatus. All discovery cohort repertoires had been generated using a single sequencing platform. Donor age, sex, ethnicity and CMV serostatus were collected together with the repertoire data. Besides the first cohort of hundreds of subjects, a separate validation cohort made up of 95 to 150 different subjects was used. The genetic ancestry cluster associated with self-reported Caucasian donors included around four fifths of the 398 genotyped donors. Both class I and class II loci were covered by HLA typing, at four-digit resolution. Rather than drawing on any new phenotypic data, the later analysis identified candidate immune exposures from TCR beta sequences and the way those sequences occurred across donors. A later genetic analysis used genome-wide SNP genotypes for about 60% of the roughly 700 donors, treating that subset as a discovery cohort. The study aimed to test whether signatures of past pathogen exposure could be identified by cataloging public T cell receptors. Because of strong linkage in the cohort, four or five DR-DQ haplotypes were treated as single units for association and clustering. To study patterns of TCR occurrence, a later analysis re-analyzed previously published TCR beta repertoires from 700 or so donors and added high-resolution HLA genotyping. The study combined high-throughput TCR immunosequencing, statistical association of individual TCRs with disease status, and machine learning to predict cytomegalovirus infection status. An earlier analysis of fewer than 750 of the donors used high-throughput TCR beta sequencing to judge whether each TCR beta V gene segment behaved as functional or pseudogenic. Among 398 genotyped donors of the cohort, an average of around 240,000 unique TCR beta nucleotide sequences were sequenced per donor, roughly a sixth of them non-productive. The paper as a whole reports these results and caveats: In an earlier analysis of roughly 560 of the donors, most TCR beta V segments were observed in productive rearrangements about 87% or about 30% of the time, broadly matching IMGT annotations. A cluster of highly shared sequence variants was judged likely to be a technical artifact of the sequencing pipeline. Roughly uniform sequencing depth across donors was assumed in presence/absence analyses, although this assumption may not hold. A later analysis found that TCR association rates varied across HLA loci, with DRB1 alleles showing the most associated TCRs and HLA-C alleles the fewest. According to a later analysis, parvovirus B19, influenza, CMV and Epstein-Barr virus appeared linked to several top co-occurrence clusters. Most CMV-associated TCR beta chains appeared to be HLA-restricted in a later analysis, and the HLA associations seemed to be driven largely by CMV exposure. CMV serostatus was the only immune exposure information available for the cohort. Some IMGT-functional V segments, including TRBV6-2 and TRBV6-3, could not be told apart with the 87-base-pair reads, so those segments were excluded. Assigning TCR associations to individual alleles was difficult when HLA alleles, especially DR and DQ, strongly co-occurred. At a false discovery rate of 0.05, a later analysis linked some 17,000 TCR beta sequences to specific HLA alleles. Because HLA typing was unavailable for some donors at each locus, only the typed subset was used in association tests. A later genetic analysis reported fewer N-insertions in productive TCRs among donors in an Asian-associated ancestry cluster than the roughly 620-donor mean. In the study, approximately 160 TCR beta chains were listed as associated with cytomegalovirus. The authors suggested that the approach could potentially be extended to other disease states and immunological phenotypes. A further reported finding was that TCR beta sequences accurately predicted the HLA-A and HLA-B alleles for most subjects in the first cohort. Linkage disequilibrium might explain the correlated functional status among segregating V segments, but an unknown experimental factor could not be excluded. A later analysis found that HLA-associated TCR beta chains were more clonally expanded and had lower generation probabilities than equally common non-associated chains. A later genetic analysis associated a missense DCLRE1C variant with V-gene and J-gene trimming of TCR beta chains, and an independent cohort replicated the association. While some public TCRs were present in many individuals, most TCR sequences turned up only very rarely across donors. In vitro tests confirmed that three of the cytomegalovirus-associated TCR beta chains recognize cytomegalovirus antigens. Over 15 rarely observed V segments, including chromosome 9 orphons, were excluded from the earlier analysis of about 600 of the donors because counts were too low. Only TCR beta chains were sequenced in this cohort, and the absence of alpha or paired-chain data limited detectable features. The classifier was reported to diagnose cytomegalovirus status with high specificity and sensitivity in both the original cohort and the validation cohort.

In total, around 600 healthy bone marrow donors made up the cohort. All cohort members were sampled while nominally healthy, although unrecorded immune exposures were likely present. The donor tested CMV seropositive and was one of the 289 seropositive cohort members. Each donor provided a peripheral blood sample, and peripheral blood mononuclear cells were used for TCR beta sequencing. The Qiagen DNeasy Blood Extraction Kit was used to extract genomic DNA from the blood cell samples. Library preparation employed the immunoSEQ multiplex PCR assay. A mixture of 60 forward primers for TCR Vbeta segments and 13 reverse primers for TCR Jbeta segments was used in the multiplex PCR. The CDR3 region of rearranged TCR beta genes was amplified from genomic DNA by a multiplex PCR assay. On the Illumina HiSeq System, the amplified TCR beta libraries were sequenced as 87-base-pair reads. On the authors' methods: In a later analysis, tens of millions of unique TCR beta chains were counted across the approximately 670 repertoires, and approximately 11 million of these chains were shared by at least two donors. To remove PCR and sequencing errors, raw reads were error-corrected and collapsed into unique sequences using a nearest-neighbor algorithm that merged closely related sequences. Alignment of CDR3 sequences to IMGT reference sequences was used to assign V, D and J gene segments. For a sequence to be retained, a match of at least six nucleotides was required to both a V gene segment and a J gene segment. A rearrangement counted as productive if the CDR3 had no stop codons and remained in frame with V and J, and every other rearrangement counted as non-productive. Following IMGT convention, CDR3 was defined as the stretch from the second conserved V-encoded cysteine up to the conserved J-encoded phenylalanine. The earlier analysis of some 600 of the donors excluded sequences that lacked an unambiguous match to a single V gene segment. In an earlier analysis of some 590 of the donors, a V segment was called functional when productive rearrangements were above 56.7%, and segregating when the standard deviation between donors exceeded 5%. A statistical classification framework was built for diagnosing cytomegalovirus status from the catalog of TCR beta chain sequences. V and J gene assignment, in a later analysis, came from comparing TCR nucleotide sequences with IMGT/GENE-DB human TR gene sequences. Using the TCRdist pipeline, a later analysis assigned CDR3 sequences along with most-parsimonious VDJ recombination scenarios. In a later analysis, each TCR beta chain was defined by its CDR3 amino acid sequence together with its V-gene family, and reads without a unique V-gene family were excluded. To address suspected cross-contamination and a sequencing artifact, a later analysis removed under 600 highly shared, low-generation-probability nucleotide sequences. In a later analysis, a clonal expansion index for each public chain was calculated from normalized within-repertoire ranks of inferred template counts. Generation probabilities in a later analysis came from a VDJ recombination model fitted to out-of-frame rearrangements, and those results were checked against IGoR. A later analysis scored TCR-TCR, TCR-HLA and TCR-CMV co-occurrence with hypergeometric tests, applying a repertoire-size bias correction to TCR pairs. A later analysis estimated false discovery rates by permuting HLA or CMV assignments 20 times. In a later analysis, co-occurring TCRs were grouped using DBSCAN, with TCRdist sequence similarity added in when clustering inside HLA-allele-positive subsets. For co-occurrence clustering, repertoires with fewer than 30,000 or more than 120,000 public chains were excluded, along with five repertoires with anomalous nucleotide sharing. TCRdb stores this immuneACCESS table with in-frame sequences only. Part of the clones is absent; in the studies checked, under half of the shortfall reflects unresolved V genes, and no reason is known for the rest. The V and J calls and clone size are taken from that table; D and trimming were inferred from the DNA. This sample has fewer than 120,000 clones in its table, and 70% to 85% of those were observed once. Around 5.9% of the sample comes from the top ten.

The V end gives up 5 bases and the J end 4 bases, leaving 5 bases in the junction not matched to a gene. Via the germline V gene, CDR1 is SQVTM and CDR2 ANQGSEA. The CDR3 contains 13 residues, cysteine and phenylalanine counted. Here the CDR3 DNA is all that survives: 39 bases in frame from base 1. In regard to this clone: Its antigen is unknown. Base qualities are not provided; no much larger clone lies one nucleotide away.

Recombination joined TRBV29-1 with TRBJ2-7; TRBD1 aligns with 10 central bases. Sequenced material: PBMCs. The TCR originated in a man aged 25 to 40 in good health and CMV-seropositive. The CDR3 in this case is CSVKGQGRYEQYF. DNA sequence: TGCAGCGTTAAGGGACAGGGGAGATACGAGCAGTACTTC.